The clone carrying this T cell receptor beta chain was seen a handful of times. This specimen comes from a study of molecular identifiers for immune sequencing clone quantification. Bulk TCR libraries were made with methods that had been previously described and with listed TCR primers. TCRdb redid the calling of the PCR reads with MiXCR, one entry per CDR3 protein. The sample lists roughly 630,000 distinct CDR3 sequences, approximately 24% occurring once. Between the trimmed V and J ends, which lost 0 bases and 4 bases, there was a span of 14 bases. In germline, CDR1 is SGHDT, CDR2 YYEEEE. This CDR3 is built from 15 residues.

The specimen sequenced was naive CD8+ T cells from blood, with Jurkat cell RNA spiked in. Subset denoted: FACS-sorted CD8+CD4-CCR7+CD45RA+ naive T cells. V gene TRBV5-6 combines with J gene TRBJ2-7, with unresolved D. This TCR was sampled from a human donor in good health. Some libraries in this study had Jurkat cell RNA spiked in. The CDR3 sequence is CASSLVARKVYEQYF. CDR3 nucleotide sequence: TGTGCCAGCAGCTTGGTAGCCAGGAAAGTGTACGAGCAGTACTTC.